This T cell receptor beta chain was sequenced during a study of a mutant IDH1 vaccine in newly diagnosed glioma. Libraries were prepared by immunoSEQ multiplex PCR; TCRdb keeps only in-frame clonotypes and omits some of them. The profile covers about 96,000 clones, with about 82% appearing a single time and approximately 7.9% taken by the ten largest. V trimming: 4 bases; J trimming: 2 bases; junction bases outside the gene matches: 6. The CDR3 is made up of 16 amino acids. Germline CDR1 reads MRHNA; CDR2 reads SNTAGT. Study findings and constraints: Of the patients, about 95% had vaccine-induced immune responses.

The time point was: baseline, week 1 (first vaccination visit). Stated treatment: pre-vaccination baseline after standard-of-care therapy. This clone has more than one count but fewer than ten. As yet, its antigen is unknown. The sequence derives from a man between 40 and 49 years old with glioma. The chain uses TRBV6-4 and TRBJ2-3, with 10 bases aligning to TRBD2. This specimen was PBMCs, taken from a glioma patient treated with radiotherapy, temozolomide or both. The CDR3 is CASSVGLADHTDTQYF. As DNA, the CDR3 is TGTGCCAGCAGTGTTGGACTAGCGGACCACACAGATACGCAGTATTTT.